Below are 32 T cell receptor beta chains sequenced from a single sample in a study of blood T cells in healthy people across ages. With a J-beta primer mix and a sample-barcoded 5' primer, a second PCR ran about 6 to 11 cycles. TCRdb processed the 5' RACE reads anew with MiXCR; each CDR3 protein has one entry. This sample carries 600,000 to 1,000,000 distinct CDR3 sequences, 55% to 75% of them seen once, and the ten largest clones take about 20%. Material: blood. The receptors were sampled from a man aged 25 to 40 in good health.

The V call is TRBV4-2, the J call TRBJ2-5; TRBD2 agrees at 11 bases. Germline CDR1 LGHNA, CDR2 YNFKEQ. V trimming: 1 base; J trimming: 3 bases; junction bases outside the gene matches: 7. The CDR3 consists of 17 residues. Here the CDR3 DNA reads TGTGCCAGCAGCCAAGCTTTCGGTAGCGGGGGGGAAGAGACCCAGTACTTC. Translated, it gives CASSQAFGSGGEETQYF.

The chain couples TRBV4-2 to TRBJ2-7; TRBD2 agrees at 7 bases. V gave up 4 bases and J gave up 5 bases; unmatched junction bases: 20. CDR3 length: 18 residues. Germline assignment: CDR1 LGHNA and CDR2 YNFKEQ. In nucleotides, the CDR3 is TGTGCCAGCAGCCCCCGTTTGGGTCAGCGGGAAGATAAGAACGAGCAGTACTTC. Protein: CASSPRLGQREDKNEQYF.

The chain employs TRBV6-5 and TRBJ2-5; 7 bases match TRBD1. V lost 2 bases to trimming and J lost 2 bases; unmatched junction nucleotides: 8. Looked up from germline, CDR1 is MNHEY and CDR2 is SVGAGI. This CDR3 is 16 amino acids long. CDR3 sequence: CASSYTPYRGQETQYF. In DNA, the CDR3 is TGTGCCAGCAGTTACACGCCCTACAGGGGACAAGAGACCCAGTACTTC.

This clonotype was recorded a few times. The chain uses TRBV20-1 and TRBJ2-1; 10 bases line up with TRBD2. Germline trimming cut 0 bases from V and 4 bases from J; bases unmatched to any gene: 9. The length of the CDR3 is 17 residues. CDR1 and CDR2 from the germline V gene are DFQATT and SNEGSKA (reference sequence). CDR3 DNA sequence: TGCAGTGCTAGAGATGTCCTAGCGGGGGCCCAATACAATGAGCAGTTCTTC. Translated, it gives CSARDVLAGAQYNEQFF.

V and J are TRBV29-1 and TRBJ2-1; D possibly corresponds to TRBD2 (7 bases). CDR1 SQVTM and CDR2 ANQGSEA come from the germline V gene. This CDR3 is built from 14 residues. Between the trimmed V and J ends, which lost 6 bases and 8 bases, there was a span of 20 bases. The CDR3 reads CSVPWGGHSDEQFF. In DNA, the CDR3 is TGCAGCGTCCCCTGGGGGGGACATTCCGATGAGCAGTTCTTC.

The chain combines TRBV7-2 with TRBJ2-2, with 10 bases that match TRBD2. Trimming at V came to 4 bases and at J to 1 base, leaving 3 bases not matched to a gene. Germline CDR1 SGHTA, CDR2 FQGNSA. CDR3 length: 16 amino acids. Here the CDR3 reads CASSSRLAGNTGELFF. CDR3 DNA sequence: TGTGCCAGCAGCTCCCGACTAGCGGGGAACACCGGGGAGCTGTTTTTT.

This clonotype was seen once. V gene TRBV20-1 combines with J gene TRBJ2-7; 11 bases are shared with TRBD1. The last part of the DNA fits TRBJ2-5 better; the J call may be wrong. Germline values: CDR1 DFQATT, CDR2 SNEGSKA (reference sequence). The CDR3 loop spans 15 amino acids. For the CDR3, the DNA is TGCAGTGCCAGGACAGGGGGCTTCTCCGGAGAGACCCAGTACTTC. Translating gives CSARTGGFSGETQYF.

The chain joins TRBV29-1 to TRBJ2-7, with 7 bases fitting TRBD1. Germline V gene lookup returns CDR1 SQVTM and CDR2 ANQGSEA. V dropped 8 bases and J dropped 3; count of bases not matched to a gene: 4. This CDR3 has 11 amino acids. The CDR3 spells CSTRDSYEQYF. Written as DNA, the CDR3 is TGCAGCACCCGGGACAGCTACGAGCAGTACTTC.

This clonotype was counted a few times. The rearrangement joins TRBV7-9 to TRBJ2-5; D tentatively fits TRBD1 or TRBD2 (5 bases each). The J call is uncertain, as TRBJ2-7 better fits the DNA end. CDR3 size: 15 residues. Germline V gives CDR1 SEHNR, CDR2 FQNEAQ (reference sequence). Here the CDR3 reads CASSPSVGDPYEQYF. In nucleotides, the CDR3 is TGTGCCAGCAGCCCGTCGGTGGGGGACCCATACGAGCAGTACTTC.

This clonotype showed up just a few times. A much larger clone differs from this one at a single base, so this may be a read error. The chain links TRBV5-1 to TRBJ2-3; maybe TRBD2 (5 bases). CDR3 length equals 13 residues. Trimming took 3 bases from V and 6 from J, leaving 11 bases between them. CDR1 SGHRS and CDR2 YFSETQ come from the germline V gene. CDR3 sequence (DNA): TGCGCCAGCAGCTGCCCCGGGGAGGATACGCAGTATTTT. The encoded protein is CASSCPGEDTQYF.

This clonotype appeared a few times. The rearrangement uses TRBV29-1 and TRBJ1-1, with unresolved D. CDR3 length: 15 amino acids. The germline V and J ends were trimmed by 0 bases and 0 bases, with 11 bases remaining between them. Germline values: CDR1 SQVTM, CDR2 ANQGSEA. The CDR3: CSVEDQAAMNTEAFF. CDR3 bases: TGCAGCGTTGAAGATCAGGCAGCCATGAACACTGAAGCTTTCTTT.

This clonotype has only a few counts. In DNA, the CDR3 is TGCGCCAGCAGCGCGACAGGGGGTATCTCCTACGAGCAGTACTTC. It yields the protein CASSATGGISYEQYF. The V call is TRBV5-1, the J call TRBJ2-7; 9 bases map to TRBD1. Germline trimming cut 4 bases from V and 0 bases from J; bases unmatched to any gene: 5. This CDR3 is 15 amino acids long. The V gene's germline CDR1 is SGHRS and CDR2 YFSETQ.

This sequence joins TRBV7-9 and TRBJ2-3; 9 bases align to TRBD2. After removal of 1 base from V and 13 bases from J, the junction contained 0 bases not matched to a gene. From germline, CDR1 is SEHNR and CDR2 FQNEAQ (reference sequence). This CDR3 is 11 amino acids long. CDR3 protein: CASSLGTSEYF. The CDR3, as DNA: TGTGCCAGCAGCTTAGGGACTAGCGAGTATTTT. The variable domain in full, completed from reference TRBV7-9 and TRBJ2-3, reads DTGVSQNPRHKITKRGQNVTFRCDPISEHNRLYWYRQTLGQGPEFLTYFQNEAQLEKSRLLSDRFSAERPKGSFSTLEIQRTEQGDSAMYLCASSLGTSEYFGPGTRLTVL.

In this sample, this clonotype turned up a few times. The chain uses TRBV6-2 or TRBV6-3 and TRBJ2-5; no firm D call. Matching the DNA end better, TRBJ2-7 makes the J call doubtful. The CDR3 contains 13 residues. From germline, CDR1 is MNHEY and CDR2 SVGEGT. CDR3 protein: CASSNQYSYEQYF. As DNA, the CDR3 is TGTGCCAGCAGCAATCAATACAGCTACGAGCAGTACTTC.

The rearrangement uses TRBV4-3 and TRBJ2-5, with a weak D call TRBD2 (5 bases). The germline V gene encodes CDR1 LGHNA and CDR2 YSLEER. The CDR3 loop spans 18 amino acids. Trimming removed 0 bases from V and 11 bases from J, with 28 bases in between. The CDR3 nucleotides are TGCGCCAGCAGCCAAGATAATCTAGGGATTAGCGCTAACAATGAGCAGTACTTC. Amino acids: CASSQDNLGISANNEQYF.

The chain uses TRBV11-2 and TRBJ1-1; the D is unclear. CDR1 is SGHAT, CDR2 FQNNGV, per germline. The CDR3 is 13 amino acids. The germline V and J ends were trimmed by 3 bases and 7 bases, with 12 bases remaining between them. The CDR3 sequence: CASSLAGRGEAFF. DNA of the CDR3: TGTGCCAGCAGCTTGGCGGGAAGAGGTGAAGCTTTCTTT.

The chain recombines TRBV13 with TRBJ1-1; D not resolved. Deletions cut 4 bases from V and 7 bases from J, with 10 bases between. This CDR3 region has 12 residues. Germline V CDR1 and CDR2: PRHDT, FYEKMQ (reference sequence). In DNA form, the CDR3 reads TGTGCCAGCAGCTCCGGATGGGTTGAAGCTTTCTTT. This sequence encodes CASSSGWVEAFF.

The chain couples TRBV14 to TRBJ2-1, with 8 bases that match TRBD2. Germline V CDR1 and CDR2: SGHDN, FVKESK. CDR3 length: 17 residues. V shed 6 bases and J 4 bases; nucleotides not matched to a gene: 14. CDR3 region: CASRLVSSGRRYNEQFF. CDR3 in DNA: TGTGCCAGCAGGTTGGTATCGAGCGGGAGAAGGTACAATGAGCAGTTCTTC.

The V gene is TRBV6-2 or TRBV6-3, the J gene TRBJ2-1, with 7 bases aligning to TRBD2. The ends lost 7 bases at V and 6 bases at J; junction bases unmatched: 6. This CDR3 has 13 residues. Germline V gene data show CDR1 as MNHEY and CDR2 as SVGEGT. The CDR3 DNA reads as TGTGCCAGCACCTCGGGAGGTCTCAATGAGCAGTTCTTC. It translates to CASTSGGLNEQFF.

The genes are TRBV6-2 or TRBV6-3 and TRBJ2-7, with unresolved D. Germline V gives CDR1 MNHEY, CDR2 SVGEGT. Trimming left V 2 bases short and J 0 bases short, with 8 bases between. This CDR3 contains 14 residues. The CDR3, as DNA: TGTGCCAGCAGTTACGAGCCATACTCCTACGAGCAGTACTTC. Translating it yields CASSYEPYSYEQYF.

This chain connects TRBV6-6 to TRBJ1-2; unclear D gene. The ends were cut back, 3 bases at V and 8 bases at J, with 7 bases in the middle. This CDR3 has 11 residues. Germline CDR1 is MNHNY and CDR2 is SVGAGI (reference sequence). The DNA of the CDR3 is TGTGCCAGCAGTTATAGGGAAGGCTACACCTTC. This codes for CASSYREGYTF.

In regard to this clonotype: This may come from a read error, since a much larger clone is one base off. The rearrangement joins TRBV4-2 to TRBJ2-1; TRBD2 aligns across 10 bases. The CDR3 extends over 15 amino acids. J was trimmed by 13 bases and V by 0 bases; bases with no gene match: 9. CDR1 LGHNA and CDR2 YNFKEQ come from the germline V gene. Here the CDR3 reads CASSQETSSGRPQFF. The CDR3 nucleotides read TGTGCCAGCAGCCAAGAAACGTCTAGCGGGAGACCTCAGTTCTTC.

This CDR3 reads CSVAGLTDEAFF. CDR3 sequence (DNA): TGCAGCGTTGCGGGGTTGACGGACGAAGCTTTCTTT. The rearrangement uses TRBV29-1 and TRBJ1-1; D not resolved. The germline V gene has CDR1 SQVTM and CDR2 ANQGSEA. V gave up 4 bases and J gave up 8 bases, with 14 bases separating them. CDR3 length: 12 residues.

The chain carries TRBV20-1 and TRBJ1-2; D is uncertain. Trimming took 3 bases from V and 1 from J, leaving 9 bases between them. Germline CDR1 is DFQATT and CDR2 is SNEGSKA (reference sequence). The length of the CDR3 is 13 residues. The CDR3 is CSARGLSNYGYTF. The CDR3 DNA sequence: TGCAGTGCTAGGGGGTTGAGTAACTATGGCTACACCTTC.

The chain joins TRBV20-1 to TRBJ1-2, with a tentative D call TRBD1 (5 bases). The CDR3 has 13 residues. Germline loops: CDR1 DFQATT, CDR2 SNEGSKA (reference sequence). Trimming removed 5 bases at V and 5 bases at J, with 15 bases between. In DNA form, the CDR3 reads TGCAGTGCTCAGCGGGGCGGCATATATGGCTACACCTTC. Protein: CSAQRGGIYGYTF.

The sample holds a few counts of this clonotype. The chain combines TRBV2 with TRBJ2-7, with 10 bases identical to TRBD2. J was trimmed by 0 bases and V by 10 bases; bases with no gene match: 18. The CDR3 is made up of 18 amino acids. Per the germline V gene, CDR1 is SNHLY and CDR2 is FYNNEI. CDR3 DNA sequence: TGTGCCACCTTCTTACTAGCGGGATCCCCAATCGCCTCCTACGAGCAGTACTTC. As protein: CATFLLAGSPIASYEQYF. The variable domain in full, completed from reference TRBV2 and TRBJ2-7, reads EPEVTQTPSHQVTQMGQEVILRCVPISNHLYFYWYRQILGQKVEFLVSFYNNEISEKSEIFDDQFSVERPDGSNFTLKIRSTKLEDSAMYFCATFLLAGSPIASYEQYFGPGTRLTVT.

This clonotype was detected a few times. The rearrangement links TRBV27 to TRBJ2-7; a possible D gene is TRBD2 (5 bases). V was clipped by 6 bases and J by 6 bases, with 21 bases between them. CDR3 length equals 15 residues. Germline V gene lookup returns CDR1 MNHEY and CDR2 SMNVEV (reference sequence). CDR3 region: CASSAADGLKGEQYF. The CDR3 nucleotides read TGTGCCAGCAGCGCTGCGGACGGACTGAAGGGCGAGCAGTACTTC.

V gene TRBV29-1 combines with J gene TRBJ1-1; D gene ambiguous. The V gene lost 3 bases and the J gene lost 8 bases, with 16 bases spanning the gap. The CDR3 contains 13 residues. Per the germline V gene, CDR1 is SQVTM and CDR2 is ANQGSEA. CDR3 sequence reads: CSVDPHGGWEAFF. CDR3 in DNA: TGCAGCGTTGACCCACATGGCGGGTGGGAAGCTTTCTTT.

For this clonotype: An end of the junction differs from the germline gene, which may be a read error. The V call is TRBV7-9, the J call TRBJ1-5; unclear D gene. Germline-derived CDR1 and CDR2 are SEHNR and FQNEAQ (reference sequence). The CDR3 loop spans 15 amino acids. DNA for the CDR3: TGTGCCAGCAGCTTGGACGTGGGGAATGATCAGCCCCGGCATTTT. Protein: CASSLDVGNDQPRHF. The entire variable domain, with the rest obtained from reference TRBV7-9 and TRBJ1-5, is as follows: DTGVSQNPRHKITKRGQNVTFRCDPISEHNRLYWYRQTLGQGPEFLTYFQNEAQLEKSRLLSDRFSAERPKGSFSTLEIQRTEQGDSAMYLCASSLDVGNDQPRHFGDGTRLSIL.

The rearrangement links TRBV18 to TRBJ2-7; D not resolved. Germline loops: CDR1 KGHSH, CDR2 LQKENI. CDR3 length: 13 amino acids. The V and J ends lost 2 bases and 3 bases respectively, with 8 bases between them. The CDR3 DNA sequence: TGTGCCAGCTCACCATTATGGGGCTACGAGCAGTACTTC. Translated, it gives CASSPLWGYEQYF.

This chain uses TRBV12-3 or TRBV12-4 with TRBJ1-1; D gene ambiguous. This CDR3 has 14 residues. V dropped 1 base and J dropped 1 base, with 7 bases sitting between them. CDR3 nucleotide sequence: TGTGCCAGCAGTTTAGGAGTAGGGAACACTGAAGCTTTCTTT. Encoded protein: CASSLGVGNTEAFF.

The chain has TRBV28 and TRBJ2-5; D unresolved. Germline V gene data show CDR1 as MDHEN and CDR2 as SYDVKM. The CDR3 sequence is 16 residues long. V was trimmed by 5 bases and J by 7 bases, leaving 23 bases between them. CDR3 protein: CASSPIGRELGATQYF. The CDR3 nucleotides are TGTGCCAGCAGTCCCATCGGTAGAGAGCTCGGAGCGACCCAGTACTTC.